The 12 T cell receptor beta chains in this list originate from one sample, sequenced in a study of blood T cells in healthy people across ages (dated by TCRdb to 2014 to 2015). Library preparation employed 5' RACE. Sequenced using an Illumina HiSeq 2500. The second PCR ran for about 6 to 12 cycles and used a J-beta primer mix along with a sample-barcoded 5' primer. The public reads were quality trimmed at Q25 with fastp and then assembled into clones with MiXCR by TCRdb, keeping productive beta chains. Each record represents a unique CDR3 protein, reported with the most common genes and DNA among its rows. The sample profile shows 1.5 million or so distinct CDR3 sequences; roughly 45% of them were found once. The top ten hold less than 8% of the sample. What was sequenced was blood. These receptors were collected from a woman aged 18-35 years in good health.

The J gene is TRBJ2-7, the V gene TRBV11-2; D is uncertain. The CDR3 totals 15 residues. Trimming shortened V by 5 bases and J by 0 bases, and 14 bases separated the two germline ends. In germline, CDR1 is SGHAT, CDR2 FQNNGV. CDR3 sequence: CASSLTTDGSYEQYF. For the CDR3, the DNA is TGTGCCAGCAGCCTAACAACGGACGGCTCCTACGAGCAGTACTTC.

The CDR3 is CASSSPRGGRTDTQYF. CDR3 bases: TGTGCCAGCAGCTCCCCCAGGGGGGGGCGCACAGATACGCAGTATTTT. The chain has TRBV9 and TRBJ2-3, with D perhaps given as TRBD1 or TRBD2 (7 bases each). Germline-derived CDR1 and CDR2 are SGDLS and YYNGEE. Trimming removed 4 bases from V and 1 base from J, with 16 bases in between. The CDR3 is 16 amino acids.

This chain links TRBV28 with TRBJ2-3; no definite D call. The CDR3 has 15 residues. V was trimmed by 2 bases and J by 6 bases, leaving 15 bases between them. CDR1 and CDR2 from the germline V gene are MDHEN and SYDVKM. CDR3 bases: TGTGCCAGCAGTTTACCCGCGTGGGTCGACGATACGCAGTATTTT. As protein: CASSLPAWVDDTQYF.

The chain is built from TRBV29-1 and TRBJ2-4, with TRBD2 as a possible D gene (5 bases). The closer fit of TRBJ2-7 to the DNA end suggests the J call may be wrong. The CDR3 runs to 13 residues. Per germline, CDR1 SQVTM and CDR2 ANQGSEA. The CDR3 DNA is TGCAGCGTGGGAGATGGGGAGTCCTACGAGCAGTACTTC. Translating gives CSVGDGESYEQYF.

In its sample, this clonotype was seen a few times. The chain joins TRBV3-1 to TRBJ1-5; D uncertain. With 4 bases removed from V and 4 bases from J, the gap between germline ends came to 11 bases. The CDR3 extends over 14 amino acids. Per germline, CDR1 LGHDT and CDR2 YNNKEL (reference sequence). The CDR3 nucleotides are TGTGCCAGCAGCCCCCGCACACGAAATCAGCCCCAGCATTTT. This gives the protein CASSPRTRNQPQHF.

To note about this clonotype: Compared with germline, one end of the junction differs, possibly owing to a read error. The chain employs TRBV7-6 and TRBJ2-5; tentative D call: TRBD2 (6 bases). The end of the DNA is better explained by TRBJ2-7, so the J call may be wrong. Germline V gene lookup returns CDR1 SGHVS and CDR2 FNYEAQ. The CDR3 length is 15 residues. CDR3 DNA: TGTGCCAGCAGTTTAGTCCAGGAGGGCCTAGGCGAGCAGTACTTC. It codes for CASSLVQEGLGEQYF.

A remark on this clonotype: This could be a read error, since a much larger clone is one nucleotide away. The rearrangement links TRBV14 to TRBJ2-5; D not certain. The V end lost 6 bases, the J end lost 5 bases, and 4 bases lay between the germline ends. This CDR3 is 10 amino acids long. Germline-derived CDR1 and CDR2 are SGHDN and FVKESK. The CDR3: CASRLETQYF. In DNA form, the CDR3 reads TGTGCCAGCAGATTGGAGACCCAGTACTTC.

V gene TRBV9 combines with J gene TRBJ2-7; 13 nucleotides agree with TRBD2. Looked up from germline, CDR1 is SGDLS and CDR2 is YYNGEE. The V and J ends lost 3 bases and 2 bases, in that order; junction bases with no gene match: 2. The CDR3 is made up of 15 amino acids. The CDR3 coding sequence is TGTGCCAGCAGCGCGGGACTAGCGGGACCCTACGAGCAGTACTTC. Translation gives CASSAGLAGPYEQYF.

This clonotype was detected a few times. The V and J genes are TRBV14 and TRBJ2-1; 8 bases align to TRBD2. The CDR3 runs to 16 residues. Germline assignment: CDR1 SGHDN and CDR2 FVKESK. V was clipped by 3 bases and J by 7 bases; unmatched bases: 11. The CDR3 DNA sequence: TGTGCCAGCAGCCACCTAAGCGGGAGCAGGATGAATGAGCAGTTCTTC. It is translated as CASSHLSGSRMNEQFF. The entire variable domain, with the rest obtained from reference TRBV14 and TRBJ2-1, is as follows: EAGVTQFPSHSVIEKGQTVTLRCDPISGHDNLYWYRRVMGKEIKFLLHFVKESKQDESGMPNNRFLAERTGGTYSTLKVQPAELEDSGVYFCASSHLSGSRMNEQFFGPGTRLTVL.

The DNA of the CDR3 is TGCGCCAGCACCCCGCGAGGGACTAACACTGAAGCTTTCTTT. This sequence encodes CASTPRGTNTEAFF. The chain has TRBV5-1 and TRBJ1-1; maybe TRBD1 (5 bases). Looked up from germline, CDR1 is SGHRS and CDR2 is YFSETQ. Trimming left V 6 bases short and J 2 bases short, with 14 bases between. The CDR3 totals 14 residues.

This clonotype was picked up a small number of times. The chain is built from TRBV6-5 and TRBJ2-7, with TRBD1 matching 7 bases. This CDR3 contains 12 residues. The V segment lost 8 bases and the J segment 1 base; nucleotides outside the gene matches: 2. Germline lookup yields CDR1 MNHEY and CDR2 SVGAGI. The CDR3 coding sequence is TGTGCCAGCGGACAGGCGTCCTACGAGCAGTACTTC. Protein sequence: CASGQASYEQYF.

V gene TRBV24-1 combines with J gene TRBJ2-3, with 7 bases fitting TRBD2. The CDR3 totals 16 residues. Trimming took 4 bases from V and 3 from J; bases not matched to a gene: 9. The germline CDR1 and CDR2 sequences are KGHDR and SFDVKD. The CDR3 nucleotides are TGTGCCACCAGTGACCCAGACAAAGCGGGGACAGATACGCAGTATTTT. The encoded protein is CATSDPDKAGTDTQYF.